This entry lists 30 T cell receptor beta chains sequenced from one sample in a study of OX40 agonist ivuxolimab in advanced cancers. Profiling relied on immunoSEQ multiplex PCR, and the TCRdb table lists in-frame clones only, not all of them. The profile shows about 28,000 clones, approximately 80% of them singletons. The sample in question was CD4+ or CD8+ T cells sorted from blood, obtained in a trial of the OX40 agonist ivuxolimab. The receptors here all came from an adult with an advanced solid tumor such as melanoma, head and neck, liver or kidney cancer.

V gene TRBV28 combines with J gene TRBJ2-7, with 7 bases that match TRBD1. J lost 4 bases, V lost 6 bases, and 6 bases had no gene match. The germline V gene has CDR1 MDHEN and CDR2 SYDVKM. The CDR3 consists of 13 residues. The CDR3: CASSRDRDYEQYF. The DNA for the CDR3 is TGTGCCAGCAGCCGGGACAGAGATTACGAGCAGTACTTC.

V is TRBV20-1 and J is TRBJ1-1; D unclear. Per the germline V gene, CDR1 is DFQATT and CDR2 is SNEGSKA (reference sequence). The CDR3 contains 11 residues. V was pared by 6 bases and J by 11 bases, with 16 bases between. The CDR3 DNA reads TGCAGTGCCGGGCCCGAAACGCGGGCTTTCTTT. Its translation: CSAGPETRAFF.

V is TRBV15 and J is TRBJ2-1; D is ambiguous. The CDR3 loop spans 13 amino acids. Germline V lookup: CDR1 LNHNV, CDR2 YYDKDF (reference sequence). V was clipped by 2 bases and J by 10 bases, with 12 bases between them. The CDR3 sequence is CATSRTGVSEQFF. DNA for the CDR3: TGTGCCACCAGCAGAACTGGAGTGTCGGAGCAGTTCTTC.

CDR3 bases: TGTGCCAGCAGCCCGGGGCTGGGGTCCTATGGCTACACCTTC. As protein: CASSPGLGSYGYTF. V gene TRBV5-5 combines with J gene TRBJ1-2, with D maybe TRBD1 (5 bases). Germline V gene lookup returns CDR1 SGHKS and CDR2 YYEKEE (reference sequence). V was clipped by 4 bases and J by 4 bases, with 14 bases between them. This CDR3 is built from 14 residues.

The chain uses TRBV4-2 and TRBJ2-2; 7 bases match TRBD2. Looked up from germline, CDR1 is LGHNA and CDR2 is YNFKEQ. The CDR3 is 16 residues long. Germline trimming cut 2 bases from V and 6 bases from J; bases unmatched to any gene: 9. CDR3 region: CASSQLYPGLPGELFF. DNA for the CDR3: TGTGCCAGCAGCCAACTTTATCCGGGACTACCCGGGGAGCTGTTTTTT.

The chain links TRBV4-1 to TRBJ2-7; D not certain. Germline CDR1 reads MGHRA; CDR2 reads YSYEKL. CDR3 length equals 17 residues. V lost 0 bases and J lost 2, with 17 bases in between. CDR3 DNA: TGCGCCAGCAGCCAAGATGGGCCGCTAGGAGTCCCCTACGAGCAGTACTTC. This gives the protein CASSQDGPLGVPYEQYF.

The rearrangement joins TRBV28 to TRBJ2-1; 8 bases line up with TRBD2. The CDR3 is made up of 16 amino acids. With V trimmed by 4 bases and J by 2 bases, 7 bases remained unmatched. Germline values: CDR1 MDHEN, CDR2 SYDVKM. CDR3 loop: CASSSPQRGPYNEQFF. CDR3 DNA sequence: TGTGCCAGCAGTTCCCCCCAGCGGGGGCCCTACAATGAGCAGTTCTTC.

This chain connects TRBV28 to TRBJ2-7; possibly TRBD2 for D (5 bases). In germline, CDR1 is MDHEN, CDR2 SYDVKM. The germline V and J ends were trimmed by 5 bases and 3 bases, with 17 bases remaining between them. The CDR3 consists of 15 residues. The CDR3 region has the DNA TGTGCCAGCAGTCAAACCGACTATACGAACTACGAGCAGTACTTC. Encoded protein: CASSQTDYTNYEQYF.

By share, this clone ranks as medium-sized. The chain employs TRBV30 and TRBJ2-7; the match to TRBD1 covers 10 bases. V was pared by 5 bases and J by 6 bases, with 10 bases of the junction left unmatched. This CDR3 is built from 14 residues. Germline V gene data show CDR1 as GTSNPN and CDR2 as SVGIG (reference sequence). The CDR3 DNA sequence: TGTGCCTGGTGTACCGGGACAGGGGTGTGCGAGCAGTACTTC. It specifies CAWCTGTGVCEQYF.

The chain links TRBV7-6 to TRBJ1-1, with 7 bases lining up with TRBD1. With 4 bases clipped from V and 0 bases from J, the junction kept 2 bases outside the gene matches. Germline V gene data show CDR1 as SGHVS and CDR2 as FNYEAQ. This CDR3 contains 14 residues. The CDR3 nucleotides are TGTGCCAGCAGCTCGACAGGGTTGAACACTGAAGCTTTCTTT. It is translated as CASSSTGLNTEAFF.

The V call is TRBV5-6, the J call TRBJ1-1; D not resolved. V dropped 4 bases and J dropped 0 bases, with 4 bases sitting between them. This CDR3 has 12 amino acids. The germline V gene encodes CDR1 SGHDT and CDR2 YYEEEE. The CDR3 region has the DNA TGTGCCAGCAGCCCGATGAACACTGAAGCTTTCTTT. Its protein product is CASSPMNTEAFF. The entire variable domain, with the rest obtained from reference TRBV5-6 and TRBJ1-1, is as follows: DAGVTQSPTHLIKTRGQQVTLRCSPKSGHDTVSWYQQALGQGPQFIFQYYEEEERQRGNFPDRFSGHQFPNYSSELNVNALLLGDSALYLCASSPMNTEAFFGQGTRLTVV.

The J gene is TRBJ2-3, the V gene TRBV4-2; 8 bases map to TRBD1. Germline loops: CDR1 LGHNA, CDR2 YNFKEQ. V dropped 1 base and J dropped 5; count of bases not matched to a gene: 5. This CDR3 contains 15 residues. CDR3 loop: CASSQATGAGDTQYF. CDR3 coding DNA: TGTGCCAGCAGCCAAGCGACAGGGGCTGGAGATACGCAGTATTTT.

This clone was picked up a small number of times. J is TRBJ2-1 and V is TRBV5-1; D might be TRBD2 (6 bases). The CDR3 is 16 amino acids. Looked up from germline, CDR1 is SGHRS and CDR2 is YFSETQ. V shed 3 bases and J shed 3 bases, with 16 bases lying between them. CDR3 sequence (DNA): TGCGCCAGCAGCTCAGACTATAGCGGAGGCTACAATGAGCAGTTCTTC. As protein: CASSSDYSGGYNEQFF. The full variable domain, its missing parts supplied by reference TRBV5-1 and TRBJ2-1, is KAGVTQTPRYLIKTRGQQVTLSCSPISGHRSVSWYQQTPGQGLQFLFEYFSETQRNKGNFPGRFSGRQFSNSRSEMNVSTLELGDSALYLCASSSDYSGGYNEQFFGPGTRLTVL.

This clone was counted a single time. The chain combines TRBV7-9 with TRBJ2-4, with TRBD2 matching over 8 bases. Germline V gene lookup returns CDR1 SEHNR and CDR2 FQNEAQ (reference sequence). The CDR3 totals 17 residues. Unmatched junction bases numbered 10, after V lost 6 bases and J lost 0 bases. The chain's CDR3 is CASRDSGTRQAKNIQYF. CDR3 sequence (DNA): TGTGCCAGCAGAGATAGCGGGACACGTCAAGCCAAAAACATTCAGTACTTC.

The chain uses TRBV7-9 and TRBJ2-1; no firm D call. The CDR3 consists of 15 residues. Trimming cost V 2 bases and J 5 bases, with 13 bases left between them. Germline CDR1 reads SEHNR; CDR2 reads FQNEAQ (reference sequence). The CDR3 protein is CASSLIGVGHNEQFF. Here the CDR3 DNA reads TGTGCCAGCAGCTTAATTGGCGTTGGTCACAATGAGCAGTTCTTC.

This clone occurred once. This chain joins TRBV27 and TRBJ2-7, with TRBD1 matching over 9 bases. Per germline, CDR1 MNHEY and CDR2 SMNVEV (reference sequence). The CDR3 covers 13 residues. V shed 6 bases, J shed 5 bases, and the junction held 5 bases outside the gene matches. CDR3 residues: CASSGTGPHEQYF. The CDR3 coding sequence is TGTGCCAGCAGCGGGACAGGGCCCCACGAGCAGTACTTC.

This chain links TRBV7-6 with TRBJ2-1; D is unclear. The ends were cut back, 5 bases at V and 10 bases at J, with 9 bases in the middle. The V gene's germline CDR1 is SGHVS and CDR2 FNYEAQ. This CDR3 is built from 11 residues. CDR3 sequence reads: CASSAGGEQFF. The CDR3 nucleotides read TGTGCCAGCAGCGCAGGTGGGGAGCAGTTCTTC.

This chain connects TRBV5-5 to TRBJ2-2; TRBD2 aligns across 10 bases. The length of the CDR3 is 19 residues. Germline loops: CDR1 SGHKS, CDR2 YYEKEE (reference sequence). Unmatched junction bases numbered 12, after V lost 0 bases and J lost 4 bases. CDR3 residues: CASSLGLAGDTGGTGELFF. CDR3 in DNA: TGTGCCAGCAGCTTGGGCCTAGCGGGAGACACAGGGGGCACCGGGGAGCTGTTTTTT.

This chain connects TRBV6-5 to TRBJ1-5; the D gene is possibly TRBD1 (5 bases). V was clipped by 4 bases and J by 5 bases, with 18 bases between them. CDR1 MNHEY and CDR2 SVGAGI come from the germline V gene. The CDR3 consists of 16 residues. The CDR3 region has the DNA TGTGCCAGCAGTTGGAAGGACGGGGGAGATCATCAGCCCCAGCATTTT. Its protein product is CASSWKDGGDHQPQHF.

The CDR3 sequence is CAISDNRDSNTDTQYF. The CDR3 DNA reads TGTGCCATCAGTGACAACCGGGACAGCAATACAGATACGCAGTATTTT. The chain employs TRBV10-3 and TRBJ2-3, with 7 bases aligning to TRBD1. The germline CDR1 and CDR2 sequences are ENHRY and SYGVKD. This CDR3 spans 16 amino acids. The trim removed 3 bases at V and 3 bases at J, leaving 9 bases unmatched.

This clone was found once. At one end the junction does not follow the germline gene, possibly because of a read error. This chain's CDR3 is CASGQQIGDIGEQYF. The CDR3 DNA follows: TGCGCCAGCGGCCAGCAAATCGGGGACATTGGTGAGCAGTACTTC. The V gene is TRBV4-1, the J gene TRBJ2-7; possible D gene TRBD1, 6 bases. The length of the CDR3 is 15 residues. The germline V gene has CDR1 MGHRA and CDR2 YSYEKL.

The rearrangement links TRBV6-6 to TRBJ1-2; D remains unclear. Germline CDR1 reads MNHNY; CDR2 reads SVGAGI (reference sequence). The CDR3 extends over 14 amino acids. Deletions cut 4 bases from V and 4 bases from J, with 13 bases between. The CDR3 DNA reads TGTGCCAGCAGTTCCAAGGGTATTGGCTATGGCTACACCTTC. Protein sequence: CASSSKGIGYGYTF.

The chain links TRBV9 to TRBJ2-5; D unclear. V was trimmed by 0 bases and J by 1 base, leaving 10 bases between them. Germline V lookup: CDR1 SGDLS, CDR2 YYNGEE. The CDR3 sequence is 15 residues long. The CDR3 DNA sequence: TGTGCCAGCAGCGTAGAATGGGGTCCCCAAGAGACCCAGTACTTC. It translates to CASSVEWGPQETQYF.

This sequence joins TRBV9 and TRBJ1-2, with 10 bases matching TRBD1. The CDR3 extends over 18 amino acids. V lost 3 bases to trimming and J lost 3 bases; unmatched junction nucleotides: 14. Germline values: CDR1 SGDLS, CDR2 YYNGEE. The CDR3 DNA sequence: TGTGCCAGCAGCGGCTACCGGGACAGGGGAAATATACACTATGGCTACACCTTC. Translation gives CASSGYRDRGNIHYGYTF.

This clone was recorded a few times. Here the CDR3 DNA reads TGCAGCGTTGAAATACGGGGTACCTCCTACGAGCAGTACTTC. Translated, it gives CSVEIRGTSYEQYF. The chain employs TRBV29-1 and TRBJ2-7; D possibly corresponds to TRBD2 (5 bases). The germline gives CDR1 SQVTM, CDR2 ANQGSEA. The CDR3 length is 14 residues. Deletions cut 2 bases from V and 0 bases from J, with 11 bases between.

The chain employs TRBV7-9 and TRBJ2-2; TRBD1 might be the D (5 bases). Germline CDR1 is SEHNR and CDR2 is FQNEAQ (reference sequence). V was trimmed by 7 bases and J by 0 bases, leaving 15 bases between them. The CDR3 loop spans 16 amino acids. CDR3 bases: TGTGCCAGCATCAAAGGCAGGGCAACGAACACCGGGGAGCTGTTTTTT. Residues: CASIKGRATNTGELFF.

The V gene is TRBV19, the J gene TRBJ2-7; 8 nucleotides match TRBD2. V was pared by 3 bases and J by 4 bases, with 11 bases of the junction left unmatched. Germline CDR1 and CDR2: LNHDA and SQIVND (reference sequence). CDR3 size: 16 residues. The CDR3 sequence is CASSIFAGGQIYEQYF. In DNA, the CDR3 is TGTGCCAGTAGTATTTTTGCGGGAGGACAAATTTACGAGCAGTACTTC.

The rearrangement joins TRBV9 to TRBJ2-3, with TRBD2 identical over 7 bases. Unmatched junction bases numbered 5, after V lost 4 bases and J lost 3 bases. The CDR3 extends over 14 amino acids. The germline V gene has CDR1 SGDLS and CDR2 YYNGEE. The CDR3 DNA sequence: TGTGCCAGCAGCCCCGAGGGAGGGACAGATACGCAGTATTTT. Amino acids: CASSPEGGTDTQYF.

The CDR3 DNA sequence: TGTGCCAGCAGTGACTCGAAATGGACAGGGCGCTCCTACAATGAGCAGTTCTTC. Translation: CASSDSKWTGRSYNEQFF. The rearrangement uses TRBV25-1 and TRBJ2-1; TRBD1 aligns across 8 bases. After removal of 3 bases from V and 0 bases from J, the junction contained 10 bases not matched to a gene. This CDR3 is 18 amino acids long. Germline lookup yields CDR1 MGHDK and CDR2 SYGVNS. Drawing the rest from reference TRBV25-1 and TRBJ2-1, the complete variable domain is EADIYQTPRYLVIGTGKKITLECSQTMGHDKMYWYQQDPGMELHLIHYSYGVNSTEKGDLSSESTVSRIRTEHFPLTLESARPSHTSQYLCASSDSKWTGRSYNEQFFGPGTRLTVL.

The chain employs TRBV11-2 and TRBJ1-1, with no clear D. This CDR3 is 15 amino acids long. Germline values: CDR1 SGHAT, CDR2 FQNNGV. The germline V and J ends were trimmed by 2 bases and 11 bases, with 21 bases remaining between them. CDR3 bases: TGTGCCAGCAGCTTATATAGCCCACCACGGGCTAAGGCTTTCTTT. Translating gives CASSLYSPPRAKAFF.